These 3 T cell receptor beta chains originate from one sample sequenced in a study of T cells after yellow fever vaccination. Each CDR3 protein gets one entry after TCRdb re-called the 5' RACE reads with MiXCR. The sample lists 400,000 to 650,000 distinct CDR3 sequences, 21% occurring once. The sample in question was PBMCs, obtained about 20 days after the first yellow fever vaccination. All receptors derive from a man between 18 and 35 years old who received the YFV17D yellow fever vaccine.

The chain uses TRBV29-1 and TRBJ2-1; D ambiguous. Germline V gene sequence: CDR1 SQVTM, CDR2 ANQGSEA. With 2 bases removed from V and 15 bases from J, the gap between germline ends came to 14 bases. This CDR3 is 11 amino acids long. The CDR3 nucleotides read TGCAGCGTTGAAACCTCGCTTTCTGGGTTCTTC. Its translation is CSVETSLSGFF.

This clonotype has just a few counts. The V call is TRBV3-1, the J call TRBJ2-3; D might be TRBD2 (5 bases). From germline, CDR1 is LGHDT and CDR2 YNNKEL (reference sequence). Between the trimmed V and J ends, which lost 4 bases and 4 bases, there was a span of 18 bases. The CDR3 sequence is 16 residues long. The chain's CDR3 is CASSPGRTALADTQYF. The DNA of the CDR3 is TGTGCCAGCAGCCCAGGAAGGACTGCCCTCGCAGATACGCAGTATTTT.

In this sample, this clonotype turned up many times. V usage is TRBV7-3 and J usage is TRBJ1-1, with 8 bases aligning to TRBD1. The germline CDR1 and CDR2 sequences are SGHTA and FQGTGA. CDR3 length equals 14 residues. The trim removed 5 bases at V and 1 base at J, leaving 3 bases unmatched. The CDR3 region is CASSQGQANTEAFF. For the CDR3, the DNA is TGTGCCAGCAGCCAGGGACAGGCGAACACTGAAGCTTTCTTT.